The 13 T cell receptor beta chains listed next were all sequenced from one sample in a study of blood T cell repertoires in COVID-19. Sequenced by immunoSEQ multiplex PCR; TCRdb stores in-frame clones only, minus some. The sample yields around 370,000 clones, approximately 90% seen once. Material: PBMCs or T cells enriched from blood (not recorded which). These receptors came from a young woman who had recovered from COVID-19.

V is TRBV27 and J is TRBJ1-2; 9 bases align to TRBD1. V shed 5 bases and J 3 bases; nucleotides not matched to a gene: 4. The CDR3 totals 14 residues. The germline V gene encodes CDR1 MNHEY and CDR2 SMNVEV (reference sequence). The CDR3 loop is CASSPGQGYYGYTF. In nucleotides, the CDR3 is TGTGCCAGCAGTCCGGGACAGGGTTACTATGGCTACACCTTC.

The chain employs TRBV6-1 and TRBJ2-1, with D perhaps TRBD2 (5 bases). The germline V gene encodes CDR1 MNHNS and CDR2 SASEGT. This CDR3 region has 15 residues. The ends were cut back, 1 base at V and 13 bases at J, with 20 bases in the middle. DNA of the CDR3: TGTGCCAGCAGTGAAGGGAACGGACTTACGTTATTTCAGTTCTTC. It encodes CASSEGNGLTLFQFF.

Here the CDR3 reads CASTPGGSSYEQYF. The DNA for the CDR3 is TGTGCCAGCACTCCGGGGGGGAGCTCCTACGAGCAGTACTTC. V and J are TRBV7-8 and TRBJ2-7; TRBD2 matches 8 bases. This CDR3 comprises 14 residues. The trim removed 7 bases at V and 0 bases at J, leaving 5 bases unmatched. CDR1 is SGHVS and CDR2 is FQNEAQ in the germline V gene.

V usage is TRBV6-2 or TRBV6-3 and J usage is TRBJ1-1; 11 nucleotides align to TRBD1. This CDR3 has 15 amino acids. V shed 5 bases, J shed 1 base, and the junction held 3 bases outside the gene matches. Germline V gene data show CDR1 as MNHEY and CDR2 as SVGEGT. The CDR3 DNA follows: TGTGCCAGCAGTACCGGACAGGGGGCGAACACTGAAGCTTTCTTT. The encoded protein is CASSTGQGANTEAFF.

The chain uses TRBV4-1 and TRBJ1-3; 7 bases are shared with TRBD1. The CDR3 covers 18 residues. Germline CDR1 and CDR2: MGHRA and YSYEKL. With V trimmed by 0 bases and J by 2 bases, 10 bases remained unmatched. CDR3 sequence (DNA): TGCGCCAGCAGCCAAGATAGCGTCGACAGGGTCACTGGAAACACCATATATTTT. This translates into CASSQDSVDRVTGNTIYF.

This chain uses TRBV2 with TRBJ1-2; a weak D match, TRBD1 (6 bases). Per the germline V gene, CDR1 is SNHLY and CDR2 is FYNNEI. V lost 7 bases and J lost 4, with 10 bases in between. This CDR3 contains 12 residues. The chain's CDR3 is CASIRDTYGYTF. The CDR3 bases are TGTGCCAGCATCCGGGACACCTATGGCTACACCTTC.

The chain employs TRBV5-1 and TRBJ2-7; 9 nucleotides line up with TRBD2. V shed 4 bases, J shed 0 bases, and the junction held 8 bases outside the gene matches. CDR3 length: 16 amino acids. CDR1 and CDR2 from the germline V gene are SGHRS and YFSETQ. CDR3 sequence: CASSPGSSGASYEQYF. CDR3 DNA: TGCGCCAGCAGCCCAGGGTCTAGCGGGGCCTCCTACGAGCAGTACTTC.

The chain is built from TRBV7-2 and TRBJ1-2, with D possibly TRBD1 on 5 matching bases. The V end lost 5 bases, the J end lost 4 bases, and 20 bases lay between the germline ends. The CDR3 contains 16 residues. From germline, CDR1 is SGHTA and CDR2 FQGNSA. CDR3 amino acids: CASSREQVPSGYGYTF. For the CDR3, the DNA is TGTGCCAGCAGCAGAGAACAGGTACCCTCCGGCTATGGCTACACCTTC.

The chain combines TRBV11-2 with TRBJ2-1; 9 bases match TRBD2. Germline V gene sequence: CDR1 SGHAT, CDR2 FQNNGV. With 9 bases clipped from V and 2 bases from J, the junction kept 5 bases outside the gene matches. The CDR3 totals 14 residues. The CDR3: CASSAGGPYNEQFF. CDR3 coding DNA: TGTGCCAGTTCTGCGGGGGGGCCCTACAATGAGCAGTTCTTC.

V gene TRBV2 combines with J gene TRBJ1-4; the D gene is possibly TRBD1 (6 bases). CDR1 and CDR2 from the germline V gene are SNHLY and FYNNEI. CDR3 length: 15 amino acids. V was trimmed by 2 bases and J by 5 bases, leaving 12 bases between them. The CDR3 nucleotides are TGTGCCAGCAGTGAATGGGGGACAAAAAATGAAAAACTGTTTTTT. It yields the protein CASSEWGTKNEKLFF.

The chain links TRBV19 to TRBJ2-1; D gene uncertain. The CDR3 has 13 amino acids. Between the trimmed V and J ends, which lost 6 bases and 2 bases, there was a span of 8 bases. Per germline, CDR1 LNHDA and CDR2 SQIVND (reference sequence). CDR3 DNA: TGTGCCAGTAGATTACCAGCCTACAATGAGCAGTTCTTC. Protein product: CASRLPAYNEQFF.

This chain joins TRBV2 and TRBJ2-7; tentatively, D is TRBD2 (5 bases). Germline CDR1 is SNHLY and CDR2 is FYNNEI. This CDR3 contains 14 residues. Trimming left V 4 bases short and J 5 bases short, with 15 bases between. The CDR3 sequence: CASSAEGFGHEQYF. Here the CDR3 DNA reads TGTGCCAGCAGTGCTGAGGGATTTGGCCACGAGCAGTACTTC.

This chain uses TRBV9 with TRBJ1-1; no clear D gene. The V and J ends lost 0 bases and 0 bases respectively, with 9 bases between them. The V gene's germline CDR1 is SGDLS and CDR2 YYNGEE. The CDR3 is made up of 15 amino acids. In DNA form, the CDR3 reads TGTGCCAGCAGCGTAGGGCCGGGAATGAACACTGAAGCTTTCTTT. Translating it yields CASSVGPGMNTEAFF.